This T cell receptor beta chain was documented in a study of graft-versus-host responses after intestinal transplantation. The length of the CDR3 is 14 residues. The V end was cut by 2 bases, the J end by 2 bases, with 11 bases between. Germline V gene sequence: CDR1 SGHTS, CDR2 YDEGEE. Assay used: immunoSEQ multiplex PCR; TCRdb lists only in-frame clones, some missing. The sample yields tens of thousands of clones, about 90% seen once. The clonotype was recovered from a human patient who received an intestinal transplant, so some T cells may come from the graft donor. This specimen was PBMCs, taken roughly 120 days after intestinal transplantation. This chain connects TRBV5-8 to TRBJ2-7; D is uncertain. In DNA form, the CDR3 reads TGTGCCAGCAGCTTCCCGACGGGTACCTACGAGCAGTACTTC. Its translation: CASSFPTGTYEQYF.